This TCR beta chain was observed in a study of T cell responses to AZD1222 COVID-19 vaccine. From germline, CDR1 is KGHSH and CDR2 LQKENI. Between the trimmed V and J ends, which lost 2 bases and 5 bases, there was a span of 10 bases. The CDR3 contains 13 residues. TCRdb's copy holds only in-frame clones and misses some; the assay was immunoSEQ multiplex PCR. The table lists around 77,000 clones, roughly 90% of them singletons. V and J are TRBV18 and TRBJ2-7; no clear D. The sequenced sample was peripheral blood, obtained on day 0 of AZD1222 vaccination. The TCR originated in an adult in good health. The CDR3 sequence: CASSPGLENEQYF. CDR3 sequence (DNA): TGTGCCAGCTCACCAGGGTTAGAAAACGAGCAGTACTTC.